One sample yielded the 14 T cell receptor beta chains listed below, sequenced in a study of blood T cell repertoires in COVID-19. Profiled with immunoSEQ multiplex PCR; TCRdb holds only in-frame clones, not every one. The repertoire has about 200,000 clones, 70% to 90% of them found once; the top ten carry around 23%. The sequenced sample was PBMCs or T cells enriched from blood (not recorded which). The receptors derive from a woman aged 40 to 55 in a cohort exposed to, infected with or recovered from COVID-19 (not recorded which).

The rearrangement links TRBV19 to TRBJ1-6; 7 nucleotides line up with TRBD1. The V gene's germline CDR1 is LNHDA and CDR2 SQIVND (reference sequence). J was trimmed by 9 bases and V by 3 bases; bases with no gene match: 2. The CDR3 extends over 13 amino acids. The CDR3 loop reads CASSMAGGSPLHF. CDR3 in DNA: TGTGCCAGTAGTATGGCAGGGGGTTCACCCCTCCACTTT. The variable domain in full, completed from reference TRBV19 and TRBJ1-6, reads DGGITQSPKYLFRKEGQNVTLSCEQNLNHDAMYWYRQDPGQGLRLIYYSQIVNDFQKGDIAEGYSVSREKKESFPLTVTSAQKNPTAFYLCASSMAGGSPLHFGNGTRLTVT.

This clone has just one count. The chain joins TRBV7-9 to TRBJ2-3; possibly TRBD2 for D (6 bases). The CDR3 has 18 residues. V was trimmed by 4 bases and J by 0 bases, leaving 20 bases between them. Per the germline V gene, CDR1 is SEHNR and CDR2 is FQNEAQ (reference sequence). In DNA form, the CDR3 reads TGTGCCAGCAGCTCCCCATCCGGGACTTTCCCTAGCACAGATACGCAGTATTTT. This codes for CASSSPSGTFPSTDTQYF.

The chain joins TRBV5-5 to TRBJ2-6, with TRBD1 matching 7 bases. Trimming took 4 bases from V and 1 from J; bases not matched to a gene: 11. The germline V gene encodes CDR1 SGHKS and CDR2 YYEKEE (reference sequence). The CDR3 has 18 amino acids. For the CDR3, the DNA is TGTGCCAGCAGCCCAGCGACAGGGTTAGGGTCTGGGGCCAACGTCCTGACTTTC. It specifies CASSPATGLGSGANVLTF.

The V and J genes are TRBV5-5 and TRBJ1-3, with D uncertain. Trimming removed 2 bases from V and 9 bases from J, with 15 bases in between. In germline, CDR1 is SGHKS, CDR2 YYEKEE (reference sequence). The CDR3 spans 14 residues. CDR3 sequence (DNA): TGTGCCAGCAGCTTCGAGGGCGCCCGGGGCACCATATATTTT. Translation gives CASSFEGARGTIYF. The full variable domain, rest sourced from reference TRBV5-5 and TRBJ1-3, is DAGVTQSPTHLIKTRGQQVTLRCSPISGHKSVSWYQQVLGQGPQFIFQYYEKEERGRGNFPDRFSARQFPNYSSELNVNALLLGDSALYLCASSFEGARGTIYFGEGSWLTVV.

Points on this clone: A read error may produce the germline difference seen at one junction end. The chain joins TRBV30 to TRBJ1-4; D is uncertain. CDR3 length: 11 residues. The germline gives CDR1 GTSNPN, CDR2 SVGIG (reference sequence). CDR3 sequence reads: CAGMYNGKLFF. In nucleotides, the CDR3 is TGTGCCGGGATGTACAATGGAAAACTGTTTTTT.

The V call is TRBV5-4, the J call TRBJ1-1, with TRBD1 identical over 7 bases. Trimming removed 1 base from V and 3 bases from J; junction bases left unmatched: 15. Germline V gene sequence: CDR1 SGHNT, CDR2 YYREEE (reference sequence). CDR3 size: 18 residues. The CDR3 sequence is CASSLMRGTPRGDTEAFF. The CDR3 nucleotides are TGTGCCAGCAGCTTGATGAGGGGGACACCCAGGGGGGACACTGAAGCTTTCTTT.

J is TRBJ2-6 and V is TRBV9; D not certain. Germline-derived CDR1 and CDR2 are SGDLS and YYNGEE. V lost 0 bases to trimming and J lost 0 bases, with 13 bases between them. CDR3 length equals 18 residues. CDR3 residues: CASSVDPGVTSGANVLTF. As DNA, the CDR3 is TGTGCCAGCAGCGTAGACCCAGGTGTTACCTCTGGGGCCAACGTCCTGACTTTC. Full variable domain (remainder filled in from reference TRBV9 and TRBJ2-6): DSGVTQTPKHLITATGQRVTLRCSPRSGDLSVYWYQQSLDQGLQFLIQYYNGEERAKGNILERFSAQQFPDLHSELNLSSLELGDSALYFCASSVDPGVTSGANVLTFGAGSRLTVL.

The chain couples TRBV30 to TRBJ2-3, with TRBD2 identical over 9 bases. J gave up 4 bases and V 7 bases, and 12 bases lay outside the gene matches. The germline V gene has CDR1 GTSNPN and CDR2 SVGIG (reference sequence). This CDR3 has 15 amino acids. The CDR3 loop reads CASEDLAGFADTQYF. The CDR3 bases are TGTGCCTCGGAAGATCTAGCGGGATTTGCAGATACGCAGTATTTT.

This chain connects TRBV4-2 to TRBJ1-6, with 7 nucleotides matching TRBD1. This CDR3 is built from 16 residues. V shed 4 bases and J 9 bases; nucleotides not matched to a gene: 12. The germline V gene has CDR1 LGHNA and CDR2 YNFKEQ. CDR3 residues: CASSPGQAGTGSPLHF. The CDR3 DNA is TGTGCCAGCAGCCCAGGACAGGCGGGAACAGGTTCACCCCTCCACTTT.

The chain's CDR3 is CASSYSMLAGDEQYF. In DNA, the CDR3 is TGTGCCAGCAGTTACTCGATGCTAGCGGGAGACGAGCAGTACTTC. The chain links TRBV6-5 to TRBJ2-7, with TRBD2 matching over 10 bases. V lost 0 bases, J lost 5 bases, and 4 bases stayed unmatched. The length of the CDR3 is 15 residues. In germline, CDR1 is MNHEY, CDR2 SVGAGI.

V gene TRBV6-1 combines with J gene TRBJ1-2; D remains ambiguous. V was pared by 2 bases and J by 2 bases, with 9 bases between. The CDR3 loop spans 14 amino acids. Germline loops: CDR1 MNHNS, CDR2 SASEGT. CDR3 nucleotides: TGTGCCAGCAGTGAATGGTGGCGGAACTATGGCTACACCTTC. This translates into CASSEWWRNYGYTF.

The genes are TRBV5-1 and TRBJ2-1; 9 positions match TRBD1. V lost 4 bases, J lost 7 bases, and 9 bases stayed unmatched. The CDR3 totals 15 residues. CDR1 and CDR2 from the germline V gene are SGHRS and YFSETQ. This CDR3 is CASSTTGGEWNEQFF. DNA for the CDR3: TGCGCCAGCAGCACCACAGGGGGCGAATGGAATGAGCAGTTCTTC.

This clone was found once. The J gene is TRBJ2-1, the V gene TRBV5-1; 9 bases align to TRBD1. J was trimmed by 4 bases and V by 4 bases; bases with no gene match: 6. The CDR3 has 15 amino acids. Looked up from germline, CDR1 is SGHRS and CDR2 is YFSETQ. The CDR3 reads CASSIGQGRYNEQFF. The CDR3, as DNA: TGCGCCAGCAGCATAGGACAGGGGAGGTACAATGAGCAGTTCTTC.

V is TRBV3-1 (or the pseudogene TRBV3-2) and J is TRBJ2-5; D might be TRBD1 (6 bases). V lost 4 bases to trimming and J lost 5 bases, with 14 bases between them. CDR1 LGHDT and CDR2 YNNKEL come from the germline V gene (reference sequence). This CDR3 is built from 14 residues. The CDR3 bases are TGTGCCAGCAGCCCATACAGGGTCGGGGAGACCCAGTACTTC. Translated, it gives CASSPYRVGETQYF.